This T cell receptor (beta chain) derives from a study of neoadjuvant anti-PD-1 for oral cavity cancer. This clone appeared a few times. This table comes from immunoSEQ multiplex PCR, and its TCRdb copy is limited to in-frame clones, with some not included. The profile shows approximately 17,000 clones, 65% of them singletons. This specimen was PBMCs, taken before nivolumab (anti-PD-1) treatment. This TCR was sampled from a person between 40 and 85 years old with oral cavity squamous cell carcinoma.

The CDR3 coding sequence is TGTGCCAGCAGTTTATACCCTCTGGGGGTATACGAGCAGTACTTC. It specifies CASSLYPLGVYEQYF. The chain uses TRBV27 and TRBJ2-7; possibly TRBD1 or TRBD2 for D (5 bases each). This CDR3 spans 15 amino acids. Germline lookup yields CDR1 MNHEY and CDR2 SMNVEV (reference sequence). Trimming took off 1 base at V and 4 bases at J, with 14 bases between the two ends.